Below are 21 T cell receptor beta chains sequenced from a single sample in a study of T cells in Graves' hyperthyroidism and ophthalmopathy. Amplification targeted TCR beta CDR3 regions from RNA transcripts. Primed by the HTBI set, a first-round RT-PCR was run on the TCR CDR3. TCRdb re-called the multiplex PCR reads with MiXCR, one entry per CDR3 protein. The sample includes some 560,000 distinct CDR3 sequences, around 15% of them seen just once. The sequencing sample was made of blood. All receptors derive from a woman aged 40 to 50 with Graves' hyperthyroidism.

This clonotype was observed many times. This CDR3 reads CSASLALTDTQYF. The CDR3 DNA reads as TGCAGTGCTAGTCTGGCGCTCACAGATACGCAGTATTTT. The chain combines TRBV20-1 with TRBJ2-3; no reliable D call. V lost 3 bases to trimming and J lost 2 bases, with 9 bases between them. This CDR3 region has 13 residues. From germline, CDR1 is DFQATT and CDR2 SNEGSKA (reference sequence).

This clonotype was seen repeatedly, ten times or more. CDR3: CASNSGTSGANEQFF. In nucleotides, the CDR3 is TGTGCCAGCAACTCCGGGACTAGCGGAGCAAATGAGCAGTTCTTC. The gene calls are TRBV6-1 and TRBJ2-1; 11 bases agree with TRBD2. The CDR3 runs 15 residues. V lost 7 bases, J lost 7 bases, and 9 bases stayed unmatched. Germline CDR1 reads MNHNS; CDR2 reads SASEGT.

This clonotype was recorded many times. The V gene is TRBV2, the J gene TRBJ1-2; perhaps TRBD1 as D (6 bases). Germline loops: CDR1 SNHLY, CDR2 FYNNEI. The CDR3 sequence is 16 residues long. V was trimmed by 2 bases and J by 3 bases, leaving 16 bases between them. The CDR3 region is CASSEPGTGFDYGYTF. The CDR3 bases are TGTGCCAGCAGTGAACCGGGAACAGGGTTTGACTATGGCTACACCTTC.

This clonotype was detected many times. This chain joins TRBV2 and TRBJ1-1; D gene unclear. Germline CDR1 reads SNHLY; CDR2 reads FYNNEI. This CDR3 has 16 residues. V lost 6 bases and J lost 2, with 19 bases in between. DNA for the CDR3: TGTGCCAGCAGCCCCACCAGACATCACTCCAACACTGAAGCTTTCTTT. It is translated as CASSPTRHHSNTEAFF. Based on the CDR3 plus reference TRBV2 and TRBJ1-1, the full variable domain is EPEVTQTPSHQVTQMGQEVILRCVPISNHLYFYWYRQILGQKVEFLVSFYNNEISEKSEIFDDQFSVERPDGSNFTLKIRSTKLEDSAMYFCASSPTRHHSNTEAFFGQGTRLTVV.

This clonotype was observed a handful of times. The chain is built from TRBV5-1 and TRBJ2-7, with 9 bases fitting TRBD1. V lost 0 bases to trimming and J lost 5 bases; unmatched junction nucleotides: 6. CDR3 length: 15 amino acids. Germline V gene sequence: CDR1 SGHRS, CDR2 YFSETQ. The CDR3 loop is CASSLVGTGNNEQYF. The CDR3 nucleotides are TGCGCCAGCAGCTTGGTAGGGACAGGGAATAACGAGCAGTACTTC. The whole variable domain, remainder taken from reference TRBV5-1 and TRBJ2-7, is KAGVTQTPRYLIKTRGQQVTLSCSPISGHRSVSWYQQTPGQGLQFLFEYFSETQRNKGNFPGRFSGRQFSNSRSEMNVSTLELGDSALYLCASSLVGTGNNEQYFGPGTRLTVT.

This clonotype was observed a few times. The rearrangement uses TRBV20-1 and TRBJ2-7, with unresolved D. CDR3 length: 13 amino acids. From germline, CDR1 is DFQATT and CDR2 SNEGSKA (reference sequence). V lost 4 bases to trimming and J lost 8 bases, with 18 bases between them. DNA of the CDR3: TGCAGTGCTAACAAAGCTGTATGGTCCAAGCAGTACTTC. It encodes CSANKAVWSKQYF.

This clonotype came up many times. The CDR3 region has the DNA TGTGCCAGCAGCCCGCAAGGGGTGAACACAGATACGCAGTATTTT. The encoded protein is CASSPQGVNTDTQYF. The gene calls are TRBV7-3 and TRBJ2-3; a weak D match, TRBD1 (5 bases). Per germline, CDR1 SGHTA and CDR2 FQGTGA. Trimming left V 5 bases short and J 2 bases short, with 14 bases between. The CDR3 length is 15 residues.

This clonotype was detected many times. The chain combines TRBV20-1 with TRBJ2-7; D remains unclear. V was cut by 4 bases and J by 5 bases, with 9 bases left in between. Germline loops: CDR1 DFQATT, CDR2 SNEGSKA (reference sequence). The CDR3 is 11 amino acids. Here the CDR3 reads CSAILGDEQYF. The CDR3 DNA follows: TGCAGTGCTATCCTAGGAGACGAGCAGTACTTC.

V usage is TRBV19 and J usage is TRBJ1-3; tentatively, D is TRBD1 (5 bases). Trimming cost V 3 bases and J 4 bases, with 10 bases left between them. In germline, CDR1 is LNHDA, CDR2 SQIVND (reference sequence). CDR3 length: 14 residues. CDR3 in DNA: TGTGCCAGTAGTATCCCGGGGCGCGGAAACACCATATATTTT. Its protein product is CASSIPGRGNTIYF.

This clonotype was seen ten or more times. V usage is TRBV7-2 and J usage is TRBJ1-6; unclear D gene. The CDR3 sequence is 12 residues long. Germline lookup yields CDR1 SGHTA and CDR2 FQGNSA. V dropped 5 bases and J dropped 16 bases, with 15 bases sitting between them. CDR3 coding DNA: TGTGCCAGCAGCCATTCCAGCGGGGAACTCCACTTT. This gives the protein CASSHSSGELHF. Drawing the rest from reference TRBV7-2 and TRBJ1-6, the complete variable domain is GAGVSQSPSNKVTEKGKDVELRCDPISGHTALYWYRQSLGQGLEFLIYFQGNSAPDKSGLPSDRFSAERTGGSVSTLTIQRTQQEDSAVYLCASSHSSGELHFGNGTRLTVT.

The chain uses TRBV20-1 and TRBJ1-5; a possible D gene is TRBD1 (5 bases). Germline V gene lookup returns CDR1 DFQATT and CDR2 SNEGSKA (reference sequence). Trimming cost V 4 bases and J 5 bases, with 12 bases left between them. This CDR3 contains 13 residues. In nucleotides, the CDR3 is TGCAGTGCTAACCGGGGCCCTTATCAGCCCCAGCATTTT. Its protein product is CSANRGPYQPQHF.

Only a few counts were recorded for this clonotype. This chain connects TRBV6-1 to TRBJ2-5; TRBD2 matches 9 bases. Trimming at V came to 4 bases and at J to 13 bases, leaving 4 bases not matched to a gene. The germline V gene has CDR1 MNHNS and CDR2 SASEGT. This CDR3 has 11 residues. CDR3: CASSGLAALYF. Written as DNA, the CDR3 is TGTGCCAGCAGTGGACTAGCGGCGTTGTACTTC.

This clonotype was counted ten times or more. The V gene is TRBV10-1, the J gene TRBJ2-7; D might be TRBD2 (5 bases). The CDR3 loop spans 14 amino acids. Germline V gives CDR1 WNHNN, CDR2 SYGVQD (reference sequence). V was cut by 4 bases and J by 5 bases, with 15 bases left in between. CDR3 protein: CASSAREGRDEQYF. The CDR3 DNA follows: TGCGCCAGCAGTGCTCGGGAAGGGCGCGACGAGCAGTACTTC.

This clonotype appeared a few times. The rearrangement joins TRBV6-5 to TRBJ2-5; no clear D. CDR3 length: 15 residues. CDR1 and CDR2 from the germline V gene are MNHEY and SVGAGI. V was cut by 2 bases and J by 5 bases, with 15 bases left in between. CDR3 loop: CASSYASTSRETQYF. CDR3 DNA: TGTGCCAGCAGTTACGCCTCGACAAGTAGGGAGACCCAGTACTTC.

This clonotype is judged medium-sized. Compared with germline, one end of the junction differs, possibly owing to a read error. The genes are TRBV7-7 and TRBJ2-2; D gene uncertain. This CDR3 contains 13 residues. Germline lookup yields CDR1 SSHAT and CDR2 FNYEAQ (reference sequence). In DNA form, the CDR3 reads TGTGCTAGCAGCCTGTCGAACACCGGGGAGCTGTTTTTT. Protein: CASSLSNTGELFF.

This clonotype was recorded many times. The chain uses TRBV3-1 and TRBJ2-5; D unclear. Germline V CDR1 and CDR2: LGHDT, YNNKEL (reference sequence). The CDR3 is made up of 15 amino acids. V was pared by 3 bases and J by 1 base, with 12 bases between. CDR3 region: CASSHSRQLQETQYF. For the CDR3, the DNA is TGTGCCAGCAGCCATTCTCGTCAGCTCCAAGAGACCCAGTACTTC.

This clonotype was picked up many times. The chain couples TRBV28 to TRBJ1-1; unclear D gene. Trimming removed 7 bases from V and 6 bases from J, with 15 bases in between. Germline CDR1 is MDHEN and CDR2 is SYDVKM. CDR3 length: 13 amino acids. The CDR3 nucleotides read TGTGCCAGCACCCCCCTGACCGTAGCTGAAGCTTTCTTT. It specifies CASTPLTVAEAFF.

This clonotype was seen only a few times. The rearrangement joins TRBV5-1 to TRBJ2-7; 8 nucleotides match TRBD1. The V and J ends lost 1 base and 3 bases, in that order; junction bases with no gene match: 6. Germline V lookup: CDR1 SGHRS, CDR2 YFSETQ. This CDR3 comprises 15 residues. CDR3 in DNA: TGCGCCAGCAGCTTGCTAGGGACAGGAAACTACGAGCAGTACTTC. It specifies CASSLLGTGNYEQYF.

This clonotype was found many times. This rearrangement joins TRBV12-3 or TRBV12-4 to TRBJ1-4, with D perhaps matching TRBD1 (5 bases). The CDR3 is 15 residues long. V was clipped by 4 bases and J by 3 bases, with 12 bases between them. CDR3 in DNA: TGTGCCAGCAGTTATCGGTCGGGGGCTAATGAAAAACTGTTTTTT. As protein: CASSYRSGANEKLFF.

The gene calls are TRBV6-1 and TRBJ2-7, with a weak D call TRBD2 (7 bases). The CDR3 is 15 amino acids. CDR1 MNHNS and CDR2 SASEGT come from the germline V gene. Trimming removed 5 bases from V and 0 bases from J, with 14 bases in between. CDR3 amino acids: CASSPGEGPSYEQYF. In DNA, the CDR3 is TGTGCCAGCAGTCCAGGGGAGGGGCCCTCCTACGAGCAGTACTTC.

Turning to this clonotype: A read error may account for a junction end that differs from germline. The V and J genes are TRBV10-3 and TRBJ1-5; TRBD1 agrees at 8 bases. The CDR3 sequence is 15 residues long. In germline, CDR1 is ENHRY, CDR2 SYGVKD. The CDR3 is CATSESTGVGQPQHF. The CDR3 DNA follows: TGTGCCACCAGTGAGTCGACAGGGGTAGGACAGCCCCAGCATTTT.